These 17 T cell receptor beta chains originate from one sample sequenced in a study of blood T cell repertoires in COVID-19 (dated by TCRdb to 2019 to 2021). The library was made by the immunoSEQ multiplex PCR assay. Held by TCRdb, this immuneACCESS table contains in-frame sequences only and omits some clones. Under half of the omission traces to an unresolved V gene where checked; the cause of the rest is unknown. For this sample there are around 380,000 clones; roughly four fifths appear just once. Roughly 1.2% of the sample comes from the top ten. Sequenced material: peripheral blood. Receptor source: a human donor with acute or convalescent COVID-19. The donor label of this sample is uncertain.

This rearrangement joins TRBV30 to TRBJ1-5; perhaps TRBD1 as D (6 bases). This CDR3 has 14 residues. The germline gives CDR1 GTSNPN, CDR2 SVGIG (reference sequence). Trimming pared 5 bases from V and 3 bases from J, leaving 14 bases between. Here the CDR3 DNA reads TGTGCCTGGGCAATGACAGGCAACAATCAGCCCCAGCATTTT. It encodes CAWAMTGNNQPQHF.

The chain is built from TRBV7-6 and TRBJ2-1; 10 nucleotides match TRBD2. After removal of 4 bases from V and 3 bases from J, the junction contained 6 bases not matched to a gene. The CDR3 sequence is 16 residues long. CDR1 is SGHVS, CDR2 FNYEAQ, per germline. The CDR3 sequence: CASSSKLAGIYNEQFF. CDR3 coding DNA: TGTGCCAGCAGCTCCAAACTAGCGGGGATCTACAATGAGCAGTTCTTC.

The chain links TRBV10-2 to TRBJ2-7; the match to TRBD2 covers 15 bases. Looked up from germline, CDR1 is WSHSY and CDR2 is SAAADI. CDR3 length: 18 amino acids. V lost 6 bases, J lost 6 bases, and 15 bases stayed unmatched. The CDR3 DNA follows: TGCGCCAGCAGGAGCATTAGTCGGACTAGCGGGAGGGCAGGCGAGCAGTACTTC. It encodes CASRSISRTSGRAGEQYF.

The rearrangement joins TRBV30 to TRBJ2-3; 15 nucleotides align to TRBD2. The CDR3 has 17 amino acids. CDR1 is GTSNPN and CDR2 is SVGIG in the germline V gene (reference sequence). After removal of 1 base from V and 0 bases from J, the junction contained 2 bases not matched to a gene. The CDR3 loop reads CAWSEGTSGRSTDTQYF. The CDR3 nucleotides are TGTGCCTGGAGTGAGGGGACTAGCGGGAGGAGCACAGATACGCAGTATTTT. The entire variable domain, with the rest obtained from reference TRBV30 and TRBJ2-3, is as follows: SQTIHQWPATLVQPVGSPLSLECTVEGTSNPNLYWYRQAAGRGLQLLFYSVGIGQISSEVPQNLSASRPQDRQFILSSKKLLLSDSGFYLCAWSEGTSGRSTDTQYFGPGTRLTVL.

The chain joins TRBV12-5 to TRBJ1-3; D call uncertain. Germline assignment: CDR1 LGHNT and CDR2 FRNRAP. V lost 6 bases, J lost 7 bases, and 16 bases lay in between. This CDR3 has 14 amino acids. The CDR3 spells CASGTEFTRNTIYF. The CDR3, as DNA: TGTGCTAGTGGGACGGAGTTCACACGGAACACCATATATTTT.

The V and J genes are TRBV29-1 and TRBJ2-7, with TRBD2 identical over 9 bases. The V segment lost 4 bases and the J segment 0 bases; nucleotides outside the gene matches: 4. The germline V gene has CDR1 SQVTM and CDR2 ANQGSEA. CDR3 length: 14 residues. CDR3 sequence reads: CSVGLAGSSYEQYF. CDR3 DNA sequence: TGCAGCGTTGGTCTAGCGGGGAGCTCCTACGAGCAGTACTTC.

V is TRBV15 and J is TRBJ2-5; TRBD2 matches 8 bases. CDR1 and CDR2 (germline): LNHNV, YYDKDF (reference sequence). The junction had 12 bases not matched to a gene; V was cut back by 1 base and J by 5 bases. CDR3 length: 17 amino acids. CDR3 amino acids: CATSRGTGLGADETQYF. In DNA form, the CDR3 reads TGTGCCACCAGCAGAGGAACGGGACTAGGGGCCGACGAGACCCAGTACTTC.

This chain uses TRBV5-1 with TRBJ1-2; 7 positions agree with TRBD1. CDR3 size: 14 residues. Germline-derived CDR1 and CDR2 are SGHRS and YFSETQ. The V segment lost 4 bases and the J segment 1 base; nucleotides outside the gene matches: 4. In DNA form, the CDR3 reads TGCGCCAGCAGCCCGGGGACAGATAACTATGGCTACACCTTC. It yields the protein CASSPGTDNYGYTF.

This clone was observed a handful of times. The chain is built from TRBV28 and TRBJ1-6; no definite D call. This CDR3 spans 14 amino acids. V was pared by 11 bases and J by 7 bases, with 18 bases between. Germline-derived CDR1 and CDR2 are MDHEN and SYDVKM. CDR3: CASLILSGNSPLHF. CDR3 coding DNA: TGTGCCTCCTTAATACTATCGGGGAATTCACCCCTCCACTTT.

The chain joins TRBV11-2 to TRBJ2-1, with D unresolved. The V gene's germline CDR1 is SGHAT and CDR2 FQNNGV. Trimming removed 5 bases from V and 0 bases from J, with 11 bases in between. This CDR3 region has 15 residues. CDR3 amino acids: CASSHLKSSYNEQFF. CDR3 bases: TGTGCCAGCAGCCATCTCAAGAGCTCCTACAATGAGCAGTTCTTC. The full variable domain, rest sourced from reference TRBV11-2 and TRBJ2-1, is EAGVAQSPRYKIIEKRQSVAFWCNPISGHATLYWYQQILGQGPKLLIQFQNNGVVDDSQLPKDRFSAERLKGVDSTLKIQPAKLEDSAVYLCASSHLKSSYNEQFFGPGTRLTVL.

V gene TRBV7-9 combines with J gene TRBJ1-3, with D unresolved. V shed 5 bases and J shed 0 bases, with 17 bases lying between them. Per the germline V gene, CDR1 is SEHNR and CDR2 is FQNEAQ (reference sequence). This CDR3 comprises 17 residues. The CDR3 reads CASSPRRGLSSGNTIYF. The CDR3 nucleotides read TGTGCCAGCAGCCCTCGCCGCGGACTCAGCTCTGGAAACACCATATATTTT.

As DNA, the CDR3 is TGTGCCAGCTGTGCGGACAGTTTCACCTACGAGCAGTACTTC. Translation gives CASCADSFTYEQYF. The chain uses TRBV2 and TRBJ2-7; perhaps TRBD1 as D (6 bases). Germline lookup yields CDR1 SNHLY and CDR2 FYNNEI. CDR3 length: 14 amino acids. Trimming left V 8 bases short and J 2 bases short, with 16 bases between.

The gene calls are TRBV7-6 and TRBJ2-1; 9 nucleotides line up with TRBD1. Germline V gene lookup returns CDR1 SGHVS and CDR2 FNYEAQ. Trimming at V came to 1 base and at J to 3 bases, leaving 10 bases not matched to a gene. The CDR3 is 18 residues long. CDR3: CASSLVSGQGLRYNEQFF. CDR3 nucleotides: TGTGCCAGCAGCTTAGTGTCGGGACAGGGTCTGCGCTACAATGAGCAGTTCTTC.

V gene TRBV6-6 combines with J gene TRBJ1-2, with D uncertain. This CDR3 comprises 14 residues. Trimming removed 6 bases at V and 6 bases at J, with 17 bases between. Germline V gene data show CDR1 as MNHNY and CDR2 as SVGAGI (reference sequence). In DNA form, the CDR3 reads TGTGCCAGCAGCCTCCTCTGGGAGAACCATGGCTACACCTTC. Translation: CASSLLWENHGYTF.

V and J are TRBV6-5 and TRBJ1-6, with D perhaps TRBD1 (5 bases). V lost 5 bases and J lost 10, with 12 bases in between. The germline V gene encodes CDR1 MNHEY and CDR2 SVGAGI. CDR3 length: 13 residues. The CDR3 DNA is TGTGCCAGCAGTCGAGAACGGGGGTCACCCCTCCACTTT. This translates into CASSRERGSPLHF.

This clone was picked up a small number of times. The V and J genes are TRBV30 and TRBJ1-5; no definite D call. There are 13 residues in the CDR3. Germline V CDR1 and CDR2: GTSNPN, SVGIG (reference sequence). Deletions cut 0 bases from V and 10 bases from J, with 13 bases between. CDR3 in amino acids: CAWSVAEHRPQHF. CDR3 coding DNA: TGTGCCTGGAGTGTGGCTGAACATCGTCCCCAGCATTTT.

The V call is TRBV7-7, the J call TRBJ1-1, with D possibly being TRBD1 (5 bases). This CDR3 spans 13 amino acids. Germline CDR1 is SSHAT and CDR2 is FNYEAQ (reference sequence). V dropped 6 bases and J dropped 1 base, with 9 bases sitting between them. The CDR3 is CASSLRENTEAFF. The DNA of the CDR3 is TGTGCCAGCAGTCTCAGGGAGAACACTGAAGCTTTCTTT.